Below, 9 T cell receptor beta chains from the same sample are listed, as sequenced in a study of early stage breast cancer tumors. The protocol was immunoSEQ multiplex PCR, while the TCRdb copy is restricted to in-frame clones and leaves out a portion. Of nearly 70,000 clones listed, approximately 84% are singletons. Specimen: blood. The source of these receptors is a person aged 40 to 50 with breast cancer.

The chain is built from TRBV30 and TRBJ1-1; no definite D call. The CDR3 has 13 residues. Germline V lookup: CDR1 GTSNPN, CDR2 SVGIG (reference sequence). V was clipped by 5 bases and J by 1 base, with 11 bases between them. Here the CDR3 DNA reads TGTGCCTGGGACGTTCAAGCGAACACTGAAGCTTTCTTT. As protein: CAWDVQANTEAFF.

This rearrangement joins TRBV28 to TRBJ2-7, with 11 bases that match TRBD2. From germline, CDR1 is MDHEN and CDR2 SYDVKM. With 7 bases clipped from V and 1 base from J, the junction kept 9 bases outside the gene matches. This CDR3 contains 16 residues. The CDR3 loop is CASTPGGTSGSYEQYF. DNA for the CDR3: TGTGCCAGCACCCCAGGGGGGACTAGCGGATCCTACGAGCAGTACTTC.

The rearrangement joins TRBV5-1 to TRBJ2-2; D possibly corresponds to TRBD2 (6 bases). The CDR3 has 15 amino acids. The V end was cut by 4 bases, the J end by 9 bases, with 19 bases between. The germline V gene encodes CDR1 SGHRS and CDR2 YFSETQ. DNA for the CDR3: TGCGCCAGCAGCGATGGGGGGATGGCTGGACGGGAGCTGTTTTTT. Amino acid sequence: CASSDGGMAGRELFF.

The rearrangement joins TRBV7-3 to TRBJ2-1, with 7 bases that match TRBD1. There are 14 residues in the CDR3. CDR1 SGHTA and CDR2 FQGTGA come from the germline V gene. After removal of 2 bases from V and 6 bases from J, the junction contained 4 bases not matched to a gene. This CDR3 reads CASSLWAGGNEQFF. The CDR3 nucleotides are TGTGCCAGCAGCTTATGGGCAGGGGGCAATGAGCAGTTCTTC.

The rearrangement uses TRBV5-1 and TRBJ1-1; the D gene is possibly TRBD1 (5 bases). The CDR3 length is 15 residues. V was cut by 0 bases and J by 1 base, with 10 bases left in between. Germline CDR1 reads SGHRS; CDR2 reads YFSETQ. The CDR3 sequence: CASSLGGRENTEAFF. CDR3 DNA: TGCGCCAGCAGCTTGGGGGGGAGGGAGAACACTGAAGCTTTCTTT.

This chain connects TRBV6-1 to TRBJ2-5; D is unresolved. This CDR3 is 15 amino acids long. CDR1 and CDR2 (germline): MNHNS, SASEGT. Deletions cut 3 bases from V and 4 bases from J, with 15 bases between. CDR3 bases: TGTGCCAGCAGTGAGGGCTGGTGGGGTGTAGAGACCCAGTACTTC. Amino acid sequence: CASSEGWWGVETQYF.

The CDR3 DNA reads as TGTGCCAGCAGGACCTCCGGGACAGGCTACGAGCAGTACTTC. This sequence encodes CASRTSGTGYEQYF. The chain recombines TRBV6-1 with TRBJ2-7; 8 nucleotides match TRBD1. CDR3 length equals 14 residues. V shed 6 bases and J 3 bases; nucleotides not matched to a gene: 7. Germline assignment: CDR1 MNHNS and CDR2 SASEGT.

The chain combines TRBV15 with TRBJ1-3; D is possibly TRBD1 (6 bases). The germline V and J ends were trimmed by 2 bases and 4 bases, with 9 bases remaining between them. Germline lookup yields CDR1 LNHNV and CDR2 YYDKDF (reference sequence). This CDR3 is built from 14 residues. The CDR3 nucleotides are TGTGCCACCAGCAGACGGACAGTCGGAAACACCATATATTTT. Translated, it gives CATSRRTVGNTIYF.

The V gene is TRBV15, the J gene TRBJ2-2, with D hard to call. Germline V gene data show CDR1 as LNHNV and CDR2 as YYDKDF (reference sequence). CDR3 size: 16 residues. The V and J ends lost 5 bases and 1 base respectively, with 14 bases between them. This chain's CDR3 is CATSVDNYLNTGELFF. The CDR3 DNA sequence: TGTGCCACCAGCGTCGACAACTACCTGAACACCGGGGAGCTGTTTTTT.